Presented here are 32 T cell receptor beta chains from one specimen sequenced in a study of CD8+ T cells in alopecia areata. Regarding treatment: oral pan-JAK inhibitor, 5-10 mg twice daily. Sequencing relied on a cDNA template that was reverse transcribed from extracted RNA. Sequencing used immunoSEQ multiplex PCR; TCRdb keeps in-frame clones, though not all of them. This table has 150,000 to 200,000 clones, 58% appearing once. Source: CD4+ T cells sorted from blood, taken at roughly week 55, from a patient treated with tofacitinib. The receptor source for this set is a human donor with alopecia areata.

V gene TRBV30 combines with J gene TRBJ1-1, with TRBD1 matching 8 bases. The CDR3 is made up of 13 amino acids. Germline lookup yields CDR1 GTSNPN and CDR2 SVGIG (reference sequence). The junction had 2 bases not matched to a gene; V was cut back by 5 bases and J by 0 bases. The CDR3 DNA reads TGTGCCTGGGGGGGACAGGTGAACACTGAAGCTTTCTTT. It specifies CAWGGQVNTEAFF.

The CDR3 sequence is CSVFSGGSYEQYF. The CDR3 coding sequence is TGCAGCGTTTTTAGCGGGGGATCCTACGAGCAGTACTTC. J is TRBJ2-7 and V is TRBV29-1; 9 bases are a match to TRBD2. The V and J ends lost 5 bases and 1 base, in that order; junction bases with no gene match: 3. This CDR3 region has 13 residues. Germline V gene data show CDR1 as SQVTM and CDR2 as ANQGSEA.

The CDR3 DNA reads as TGTGCCAGCAGCTCCAACCCCGGGAATGAGCAGTTCTTC. The encoded protein is CASSSNPGNEQFF. The chain recombines TRBV7-6 with TRBJ2-1; D gene uncertain. V was shortened by 4 bases and J by 7 bases, with 11 bases between the two germline ends. CDR1 is SGHVS, CDR2 FNYEAQ, per germline. There are 13 residues in the CDR3.

V usage is TRBV5-1 and J usage is TRBJ2-1; D is unresolved. The CDR3 is 17 residues long. Germline V gives CDR1 SGHRS, CDR2 YFSETQ. Trimming took off 4 bases at V and 1 base at J, with 18 bases between the two ends. Here the CDR3 reads CASSHRVDQRSYNEQFF. In nucleotides, the CDR3 is TGCGCCAGCAGCCACCGGGTCGATCAAAGGTCCTACAATGAGCAGTTCTTC. The full variable domain, in which reference TRBV5-1 and TRBJ2-1 provide the parts outside the CDR3, is KAGVTQTPRYLIKTRGQQVTLSCSPISGHRSVSWYQQTPGQGLQFLFEYFSETQRNKGNFPGRFSGRQFSNSRSEMNVSTLELGDSALYLCASSHRVDQRSYNEQFFGPGTRLTVL.

The genes are TRBV6-5 and TRBJ1-5, with TRBD1 matching 11 bases. Germline CDR1 is MNHEY and CDR2 is SVGAGI. Trimming at V came to 6 bases and at J to 5 bases, leaving 3 bases not matched to a gene. The CDR3 contains 14 residues. CDR3 protein: CASRGTGGHQPQHF. The CDR3 bases are TGTGCCAGCAGGGGGACAGGGGGGCATCAGCCCCAGCATTTT.

The rearrangement links TRBV29-1 to TRBJ2-3; D ambiguous. CDR3 size: 10 residues. V lost 3 bases and J 8 bases, leaving 6 bases between the germline ends. Germline values: CDR1 SQVTM, CDR2 ANQGSEA. The CDR3 is CSVEDLTQYF. In DNA form, the CDR3 reads TGCAGCGTTGAGGACCTTACGCAGTATTTT.

This clone was observed a handful of times. The chain recombines TRBV7-9 with TRBJ2-7; D is unresolved. Trimming left V 2 bases short and J 3 bases short, with 11 bases between. Germline-derived CDR1 and CDR2 are SEHNR and FQNEAQ (reference sequence). CDR3 length: 14 residues. In nucleotides, the CDR3 is TGTGCCAGCAGCTTAAGCGTTTCAGGCTACGAGCAGTACTTC. This sequence encodes CASSLSVSGYEQYF.

As concerns this clone: Other DNA sequences in the same sample also yield this CDR3. This chain connects TRBV30 to TRBJ2-3; 10 bases line up with TRBD2. After removal of 0 bases from V and 3 bases from J, the junction contained 0 bases not matched to a gene. CDR3 size: 14 residues. The germline V gene has CDR1 GTSNPN and CDR2 SVGIG (reference sequence). CDR3 DNA sequence: TGTGCCTGGAGTGTAGCGGGGGGGACAGATACGCAGTATTTT. Its translation: CAWSVAGGTDTQYF.

The chain links TRBV5-6 to TRBJ2-5; the D call may be TRBD1 or TRBD2 (6 bases each). The CDR3 consists of 16 residues. V dropped 0 bases and J dropped 2 bases, with 14 bases sitting between them. The germline gives CDR1 SGHDT, CDR2 YYEEEE. The CDR3 DNA is TGTGCCAGCAGCTTGGCCCCAGGGGAGGCTCAAGAGACCCAGTACTTC. Amino acids: CASSLAPGEAQETQYF.

The chain couples TRBV10-3 to TRBJ1-2; D is possibly TRBD1 (5 bases). Germline V gene data show CDR1 as ENHRY and CDR2 as SYGVKD. V was shortened by 2 bases and J by 6 bases, with 13 bases between the two germline ends. The CDR3 spans 14 residues. The CDR3 reads CAISEGARTDGYTF. DNA for the CDR3: TGTGCCATCAGTGAGGGGGCGCGAACTGATGGCTACACCTTC.

The gene calls are TRBV10-3 and TRBJ1-1; D might be TRBD1 (6 bases). Germline loops: CDR1 ENHRY, CDR2 SYGVKD. The V gene lost 6 bases and the J gene lost 1 base, with 9 bases spanning the gap. The CDR3 extends over 13 amino acids. The CDR3 sequence is CAIRKQGNTEAFF. The CDR3 coding sequence is TGTGCCATCAGGAAACAGGGGAACACTGAAGCTTTCTTT.

V is TRBV2 and J is TRBJ1-6, with TRBD1 identical over 8 bases. The J segment lost 0 bases and the V segment lost 3 bases, leaving 7 bases of the junction unmatched. The CDR3 is 18 residues long. In germline, CDR1 is SNHLY, CDR2 FYNNEI. The CDR3: CASSDGTGDSSYNSPLHF. CDR3 in DNA: TGTGCCAGCAGTGACGGGACAGGCGATAGCTCCTATAATTCACCCCTCCACTTT. Based on the CDR3 plus reference TRBV2 and TRBJ1-6, the full variable domain is EPEVTQTPSHQVTQMGQEVILRCVPISNHLYFYWYRQILGQKVEFLVSFYNNEISEKSEIFDDQFSVERPDGSNFTLKIRSTKLEDSAMYFCASSDGTGDSSYNSPLHFGNGTRLTVT.

This clone was observed a handful of times. In nucleotides, the CDR3 is TGCAGCGTACAGGGTAAAGTTTCCTACGAGCAGTACTTC. Protein: CSVQGKVSYEQYF. The chain is built from TRBV29-1 and TRBJ2-7; possible D gene TRBD1, 6 bases. Germline CDR1 reads SQVTM; CDR2 reads ANQGSEA. This CDR3 region has 13 residues. V was shortened by 6 bases and J by 1 base, with 13 bases between the two germline ends.

This clone has only a few counts. The rearrangement links TRBV30 to TRBJ1-4; tentative D call: TRBD1 (5 bases). CDR1 is GTSNPN and CDR2 is SVGIG in the germline V gene (reference sequence). V was shortened by 7 bases and J by 5 bases, with 14 bases between the two germline ends. This CDR3 region has 13 residues. The CDR3 nucleotides are TGTGCCTCCCAGAGGGGCTCGAATGAAAAACTGTTTTTT. Its translation is CASQRGSNEKLFF.

The chain has TRBV6-5 and TRBJ1-6; D possibly corresponds to TRBD1 (6 bases). The V and J ends lost 6 bases and 9 bases respectively, with 15 bases between them. Germline CDR1 is MNHEY and CDR2 is SVGAGI. This CDR3 region has 14 residues. The CDR3 region is CASSQTGDSSPLHF. The CDR3 DNA follows: TGTGCCAGCAGCCAGACAGGAGACTCTTCACCCCTCCACTTT.

This chain uses TRBV6-5 with TRBJ1-2, with a possible D match to TRBD1 (6 bases). Per germline, CDR1 MNHEY and CDR2 SVGAGI. With 7 bases removed from V and 4 bases from J, the gap between germline ends came to 10 bases. The CDR3 runs to 12 residues. This CDR3 reads CASTRGGYGYTF. The CDR3 DNA reads TGTGCCAGCACCAGGGGTGGCTATGGCTACACCTTC.

The rearrangement uses TRBV7-9 and TRBJ2-1; no definite D call. V lost 1 base, J lost 7 bases, and 8 bases lay in between. The CDR3 extends over 13 amino acids. From germline, CDR1 is SEHNR and CDR2 FQNEAQ (reference sequence). CDR3 sequence (DNA): TGTGCCAGCAGCTTAGGGCCGAGGAATGAGCAGTTCTTC. Residues: CASSLGPRNEQFF.

The rearrangement links TRBV30 to TRBJ1-1, with 8 nucleotides matching TRBD1. There are 15 residues in the CDR3. CDR1 is GTSNPN, CDR2 SVGIG, per germline (reference sequence). Germline trimming cut 4 bases from V and 0 bases from J; bases unmatched to any gene: 7. This CDR3 is CAWNNQGAMNTEAFF. The CDR3 nucleotides read TGTGCCTGGAATAATCAGGGGGCTATGAACACTGAAGCTTTCTTT.

The rearrangement uses TRBV4-1 and TRBJ1-6; 10 nucleotides align to TRBD1. The CDR3 is 15 residues long. CDR1 is MGHRA, CDR2 YSYEKL, per germline. With V trimmed by 4 bases and J by 7 bases, 4 bases remained unmatched. The CDR3 sequence is CASSPRTGGNSPLHF. CDR3 nucleotides: TGCGCCAGCAGCCCACGGACAGGGGGGAATTCACCCCTCCACTTT.

This chain joins TRBV30 and TRBJ2-7, with TRBD1 matching over 9 bases. With V trimmed by 2 bases and J by 7 bases, 6 bases remained unmatched. This CDR3 has 13 amino acids. Looked up from germline, CDR1 is GTSNPN and CDR2 is SVGIG (reference sequence). CDR3 loop: CAWSQGQGIEQYF. The DNA of the CDR3 is TGTGCCTGGAGTCAAGGACAGGGGATAGAGCAGTACTTC.

V usage is TRBV7-9 and J usage is TRBJ1-6, with a possible D match to TRBD1 (6 bases). This CDR3 contains 17 residues. Germline assignment: CDR1 SEHNR and CDR2 FQNEAQ (reference sequence). The ends were cut back, 11 bases at V and 10 bases at J, with 30 bases in the middle. The CDR3 reads CASTRQWGPGGGSPLHF. The CDR3 DNA is TGTGCCTCCACTAGGCAGTGGGGCCCGGGTGGGGGCTCACCCCTCCACTTT.

This clone was picked up a small number of times. CDR3 amino acids: CSVARPDEQYF. The CDR3, as DNA: TGCAGCGTTGCCCGCCCAGACGAGCAGTACTTC. This sequence joins TRBV29-1 and TRBJ2-7; D unresolved. The germline V and J ends were trimmed by 4 bases and 5 bases, with 9 bases remaining between them. CDR3 size: 11 residues. Per germline, CDR1 SQVTM and CDR2 ANQGSEA.

The chain employs TRBV2 and TRBJ2-7; 9 bases align to TRBD1. There are 14 residues in the CDR3. The germline CDR1 and CDR2 sequences are SNHLY and FYNNEI. The junction had 3 bases not matched to a gene; V was cut back by 5 bases and J by 1 base. In DNA form, the CDR3 reads TGTGCCAGCAGTCCGGGACAGGGTTCCTACGAGCAGTACTTC. It specifies CASSPGQGSYEQYF.

This sequence joins TRBV18 and TRBJ2-7; D remains unclear. Between the trimmed V and J ends, which lost 2 bases and 0 bases, there was a span of 11 bases. The CDR3 covers 15 residues. The germline V gene encodes CDR1 KGHSH and CDR2 LQKENI. The CDR3 sequence is CASSPADLSSYEQYF. The CDR3 bases are TGTGCCAGCTCACCAGCAGATCTTAGCTCCTACGAGCAGTACTTC. The full variable domain, its missing parts supplied by reference TRBV18 and TRBJ2-7, is NAGVMQNPRHLVRRRGQEARLRCSPMKGHSHVYWYRQLPEEGLKFMVYLQKENIIDESGMPKERFSAEFPKEGPSILRIQQVVRGDSAAYFCASSPADLSSYEQYFGPGTRLTVT.

As concerns this clone: This specimen includes other DNA sequences encoding the same CDR3. The CDR3 loop is CASREETQYF. CDR3 coding DNA: TGTGCCAGCAGGGAGGAGACCCAGTACTTC. The chain combines TRBV6-1 with TRBJ2-5; D not certain. Germline-derived CDR1 and CDR2 are MNHNS and SASEGT. V was clipped by 6 bases and J by 5 bases, with 4 bases between them. The CDR3 runs to 10 residues.

A few counts support this clone. CDR3 nucleotides: TGTGCCTGGATTCCTAGGGACCGGGACTACTCCTACGAGCAGTACTTC. It specifies CAWIPRDRDYSYEQYF. The rearrangement uses TRBV30 and TRBJ2-7; TRBD2 matches 7 bases. V trimming: 4 bases; J trimming: 0 bases; junction bases outside the gene matches: 12. CDR3 length equals 16 residues. Germline V CDR1 and CDR2: GTSNPN, SVGIG (reference sequence).

This clone was detected only a few times. V and J are TRBV10-3 and TRBJ2-7; 11 bases are a match to TRBD1. The V segment lost 6 bases and the J segment 5 bases; nucleotides outside the gene matches: 6. The length of the CDR3 is 14 residues. Germline-derived CDR1 and CDR2 are ENHRY and SYGVKD. CDR3 loop: CAISGTGGRDEQYF. Here the CDR3 DNA reads TGTGCCATCAGCGGGACAGGGGGACGGGACGAGCAGTACTTC.

This chain joins TRBV27 and TRBJ2-1; 9 bases match TRBD1. Germline trimming cut 2 bases from V and 6 bases from J; bases unmatched to any gene: 11. The V gene's germline CDR1 is MNHEY and CDR2 SMNVEV (reference sequence). The CDR3 is 17 residues long. As DNA, the CDR3 is TGTGCCAGCAGTTTACCCTCACAGGGGGCGCGCTCCAATGAGCAGTTCTTC. This sequence encodes CASSLPSQGARSNEQFF.

V gene TRBV6-5 combines with J gene TRBJ2-4; no definite D call. The CDR3 has 13 amino acids. Germline-derived CDR1 and CDR2 are MNHEY and SVGAGI. V shed 6 bases and J shed 1 base, with 7 bases lying between them. The CDR3 sequence is CASRTMAKNIQYF. The CDR3 bases are TGTGCCAGCAGAACAATGGCCAAAAACATTCAGTACTTC.

V usage is TRBV7-9 and J usage is TRBJ1-2; possibly TRBD1 for D (5 bases). Germline V lookup: CDR1 SEHNR, CDR2 FQNEAQ (reference sequence). Deletions cut 1 base from V and 8 bases from J, with 14 bases between. The CDR3 extends over 14 amino acids. The CDR3 protein is CASSLVAGSHGYTF. The CDR3, as DNA: TGTGCCAGCAGCTTAGTTGCAGGGTCTCACGGCTACACCTTC.

This clone turned up a few times. The chain uses TRBV7-2 and TRBJ2-7; TRBD1 matches 7 bases. The V gene's germline CDR1 is SGHTA and CDR2 FQGNSA. The CDR3 totals 15 residues. V lost 3 bases, J lost 1 base, and 6 bases stayed unmatched. This CDR3 reads CASSFLSQGSYEQYF. CDR3 nucleotides: TGTGCCAGCAGCTTTCTTTCACAGGGGTCCTACGAGCAGTACTTC.

The chain joins TRBV11-3 to TRBJ2-5; D may be TRBD2 (6 bases). The CDR3 totals 12 residues. Germline V gives CDR1 SGHNT, CDR2 YENEEA. Trimming took off 5 bases at V and 10 bases at J, with 14 bases between the two ends. CDR3 nucleotides: TGTGCCAGCAGCCTAATGCGGGGTATCCAGTACTTC. As protein: CASSLMRGIQYF.